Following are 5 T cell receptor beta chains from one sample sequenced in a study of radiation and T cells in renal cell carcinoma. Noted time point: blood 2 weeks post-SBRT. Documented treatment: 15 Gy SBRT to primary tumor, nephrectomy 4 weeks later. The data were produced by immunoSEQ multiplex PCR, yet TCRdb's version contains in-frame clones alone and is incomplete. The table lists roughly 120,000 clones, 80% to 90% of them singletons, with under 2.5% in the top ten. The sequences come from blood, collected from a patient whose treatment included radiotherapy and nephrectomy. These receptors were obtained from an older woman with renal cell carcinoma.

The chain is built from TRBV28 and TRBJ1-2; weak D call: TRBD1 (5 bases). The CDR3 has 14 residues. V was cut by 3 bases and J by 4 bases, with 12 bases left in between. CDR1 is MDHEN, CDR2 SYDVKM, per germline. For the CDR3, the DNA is TGTGCCAGCAGTTTGGGGCAGATGCTCTATGGCTACACCTTC. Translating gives CASSLGQMLYGYTF.

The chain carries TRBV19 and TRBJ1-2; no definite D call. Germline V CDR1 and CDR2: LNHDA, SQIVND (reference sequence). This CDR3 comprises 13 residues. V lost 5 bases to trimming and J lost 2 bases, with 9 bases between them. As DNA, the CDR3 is TGTGCCAGTAGTTCGGGGTCCAACTATGGCTACACCTTC. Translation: CASSSGSNYGYTF. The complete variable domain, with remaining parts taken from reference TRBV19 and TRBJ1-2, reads DGGITQSPKYLFRKEGQNVTLSCEQNLNHDAMYWYRQDPGQGLRLIYYSQIVNDFQKGDIAEGYSVSREKKESFPLTVTSAQKNPTAFYLCASSSGSNYGYTFGSGTRLTVV.

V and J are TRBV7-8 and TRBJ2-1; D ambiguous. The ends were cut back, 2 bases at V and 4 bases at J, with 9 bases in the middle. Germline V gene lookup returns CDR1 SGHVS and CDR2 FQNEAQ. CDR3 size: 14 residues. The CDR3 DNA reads TGTGCCAGCAGCTTATATGTGAGTTACAATGAGCAGTTCTTC. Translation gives CASSLYVSYNEQFF.

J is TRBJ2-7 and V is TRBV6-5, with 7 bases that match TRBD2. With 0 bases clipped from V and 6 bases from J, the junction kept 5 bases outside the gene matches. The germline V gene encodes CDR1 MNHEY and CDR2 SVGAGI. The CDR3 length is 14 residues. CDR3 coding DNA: TGTGCCAGCAGTTACTCGGGAGGGCGGTCCGAGCAGTACTTC. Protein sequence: CASSYSGGRSEQYF.

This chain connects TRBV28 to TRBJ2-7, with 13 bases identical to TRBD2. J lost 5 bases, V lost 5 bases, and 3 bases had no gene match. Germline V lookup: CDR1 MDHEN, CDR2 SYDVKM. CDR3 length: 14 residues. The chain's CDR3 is CASSPGTSGDEQYF. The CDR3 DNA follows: TGTGCCAGCAGTCCAGGGACTAGCGGGGACGAGCAGTACTTC.